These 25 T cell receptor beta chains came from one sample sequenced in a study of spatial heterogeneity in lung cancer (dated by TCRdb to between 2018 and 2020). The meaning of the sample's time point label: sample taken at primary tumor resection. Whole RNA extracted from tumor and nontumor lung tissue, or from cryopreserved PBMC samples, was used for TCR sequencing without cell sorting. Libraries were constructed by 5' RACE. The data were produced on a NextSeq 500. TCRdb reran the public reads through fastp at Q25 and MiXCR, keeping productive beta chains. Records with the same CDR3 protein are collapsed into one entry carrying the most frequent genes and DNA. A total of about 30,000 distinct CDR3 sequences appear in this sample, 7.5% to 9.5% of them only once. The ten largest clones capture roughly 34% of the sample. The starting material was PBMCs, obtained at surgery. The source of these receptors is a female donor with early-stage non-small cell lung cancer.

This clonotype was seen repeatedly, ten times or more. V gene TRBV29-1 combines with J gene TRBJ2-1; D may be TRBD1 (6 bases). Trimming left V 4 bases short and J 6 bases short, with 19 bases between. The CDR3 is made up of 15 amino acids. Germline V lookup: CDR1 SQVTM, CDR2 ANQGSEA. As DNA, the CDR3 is TGCAGCGTTGCCACAGGGCACAGGGAGAGCAATGAGCAGTTCTTC. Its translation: CSVATGHRESNEQFF.

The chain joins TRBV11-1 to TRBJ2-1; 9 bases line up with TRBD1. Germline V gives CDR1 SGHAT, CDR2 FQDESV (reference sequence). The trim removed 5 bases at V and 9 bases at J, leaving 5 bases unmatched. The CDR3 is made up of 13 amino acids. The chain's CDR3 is CASSVQGASEQFF. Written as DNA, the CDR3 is TGTGCCAGCAGCGTACAGGGGGCGAGTGAGCAGTTCTTC. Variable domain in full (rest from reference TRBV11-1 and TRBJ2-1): EAEVAQSPRYKITEKSQAVAFWCDPISGHATLYWYRQILGQGPELLVQFQDESVVDDSQLPKDRFSAERLKGVDSTLKIQPAELGDSAMYLCASSVQGASEQFFGPGTRLTVL.

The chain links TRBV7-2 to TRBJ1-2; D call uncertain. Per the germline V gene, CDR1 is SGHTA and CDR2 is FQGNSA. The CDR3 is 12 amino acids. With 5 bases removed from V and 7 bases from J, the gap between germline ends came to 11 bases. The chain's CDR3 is CASSPSMGGYTF. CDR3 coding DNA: TGTGCCAGCAGCCCGTCAATGGGTGGCTACACCTTC.

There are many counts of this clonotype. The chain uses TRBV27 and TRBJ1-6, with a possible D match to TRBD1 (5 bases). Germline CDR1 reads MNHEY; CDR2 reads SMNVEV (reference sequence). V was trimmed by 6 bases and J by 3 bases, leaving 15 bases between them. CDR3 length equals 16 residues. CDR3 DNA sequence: TGTGCCAGCAGGTTAGACGTGACAGTCTATAATTCACCCCTCCACTTT. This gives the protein CASRLDVTVYNSPLHF.

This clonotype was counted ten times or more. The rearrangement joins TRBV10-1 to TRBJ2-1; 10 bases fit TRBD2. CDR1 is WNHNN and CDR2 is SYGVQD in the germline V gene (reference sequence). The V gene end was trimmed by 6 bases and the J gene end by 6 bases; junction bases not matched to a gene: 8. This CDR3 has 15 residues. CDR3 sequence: CASSTGTSVGNEQFF. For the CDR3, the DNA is TGCGCCAGCAGCACCGGGACTAGCGTAGGCAATGAGCAGTTCTTC.

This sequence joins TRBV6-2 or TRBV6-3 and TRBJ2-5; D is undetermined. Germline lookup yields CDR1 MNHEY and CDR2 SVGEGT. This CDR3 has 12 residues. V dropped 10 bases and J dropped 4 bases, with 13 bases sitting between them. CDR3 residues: CATRPAGETQYF. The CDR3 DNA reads TGTGCCACCCGGCCGGCAGGAGAGACCCAGTACTTC.

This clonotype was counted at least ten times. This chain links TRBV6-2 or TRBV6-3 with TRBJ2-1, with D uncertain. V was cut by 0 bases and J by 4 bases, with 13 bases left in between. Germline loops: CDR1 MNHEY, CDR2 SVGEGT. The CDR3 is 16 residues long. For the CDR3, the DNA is TGTGCCAGCAGTTACTCTCTCCCCGCGAGGTACAATGAGCAGTTCTTC. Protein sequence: CASSYSLPARYNEQFF.

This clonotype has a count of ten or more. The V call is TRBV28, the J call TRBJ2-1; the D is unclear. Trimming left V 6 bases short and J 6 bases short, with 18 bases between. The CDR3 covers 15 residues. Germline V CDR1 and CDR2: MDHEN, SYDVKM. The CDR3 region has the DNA TGTGCCAGCAGCCCTATCCCTCGACTGTTCAATGAGCAGTTCTTC. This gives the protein CASSPIPRLFNEQFF.

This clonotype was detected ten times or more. In DNA form, the CDR3 reads TGTGCCAGCAGCGTCGAGGGACAGGGGGCGACTGAAGCTTTCTTT. It translates to CASSVEGQGATEAFF. The chain is built from TRBV9 and TRBJ1-1, with 12 bases identical to TRBD1. This CDR3 contains 15 residues. Germline V CDR1 and CDR2: SGDLS, YYNGEE. V lost 2 bases, J lost 5 bases, and 4 bases stayed unmatched.

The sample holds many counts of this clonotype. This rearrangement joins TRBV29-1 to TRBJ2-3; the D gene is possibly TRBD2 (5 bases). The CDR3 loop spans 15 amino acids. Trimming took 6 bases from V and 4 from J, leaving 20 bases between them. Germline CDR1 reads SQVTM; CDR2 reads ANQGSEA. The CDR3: CSVEGDEFPSDTQYF. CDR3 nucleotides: TGCAGCGTAGAGGGTGACGAATTCCCTTCAGATACGCAGTATTTT.

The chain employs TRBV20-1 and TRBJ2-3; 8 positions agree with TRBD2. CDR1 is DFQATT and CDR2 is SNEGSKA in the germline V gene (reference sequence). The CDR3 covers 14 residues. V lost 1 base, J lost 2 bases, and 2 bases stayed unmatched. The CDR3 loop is CSARASGHTDTQYF. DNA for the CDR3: TGCAGTGCTAGAGCTAGCGGGCACACAGATACGCAGTATTTT.

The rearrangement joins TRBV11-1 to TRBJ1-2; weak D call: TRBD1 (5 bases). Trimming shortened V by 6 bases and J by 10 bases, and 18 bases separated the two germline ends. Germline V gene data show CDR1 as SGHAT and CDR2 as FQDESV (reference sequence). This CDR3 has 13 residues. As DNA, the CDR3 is TGTGCCAGCAGTCGGGACCCAGGATGGGCCTACACCTTC. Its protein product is CASSRDPGWAYTF. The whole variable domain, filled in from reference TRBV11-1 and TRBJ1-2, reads EAEVAQSPRYKITEKSQAVAFWCDPISGHATLYWYRQILGQGPELLVQFQDESVVDDSQLPKDRFSAERLKGVDSTLKIQPAELGDSAMYLCASSRDPGWAYTFGSGTRLTVV.

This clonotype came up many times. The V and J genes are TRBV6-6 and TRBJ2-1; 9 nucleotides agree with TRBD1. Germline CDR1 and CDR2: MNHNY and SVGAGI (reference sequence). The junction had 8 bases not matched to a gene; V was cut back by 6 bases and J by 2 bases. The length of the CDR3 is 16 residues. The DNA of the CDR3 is TGTGCCAGCAGACCAAGACAGGGGGTGGCCTACAATGAGCAGTTCTTC. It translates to CASRPRQGVAYNEQFF.

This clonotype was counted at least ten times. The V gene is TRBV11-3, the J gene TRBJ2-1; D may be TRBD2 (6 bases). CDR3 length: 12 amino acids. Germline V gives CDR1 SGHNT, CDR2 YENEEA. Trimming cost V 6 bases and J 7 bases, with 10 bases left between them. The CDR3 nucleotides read TGTGCCAGCAGTCCGACTAGAAATGAGCAGTTCTTC. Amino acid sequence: CASSPTRNEQFF.

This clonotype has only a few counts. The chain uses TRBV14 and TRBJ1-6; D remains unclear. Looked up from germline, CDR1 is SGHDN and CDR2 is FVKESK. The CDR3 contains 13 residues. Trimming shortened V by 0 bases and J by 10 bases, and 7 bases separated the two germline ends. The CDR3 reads CASSQDQRSPLHF. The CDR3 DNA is TGTGCCAGCAGCCAAGATCAAAGGTCACCCCTCCACTTT.

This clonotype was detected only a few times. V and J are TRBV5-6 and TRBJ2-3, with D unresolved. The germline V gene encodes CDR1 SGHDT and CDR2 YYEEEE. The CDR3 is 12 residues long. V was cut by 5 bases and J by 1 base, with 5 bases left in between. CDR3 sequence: CASSAGTDTQYF. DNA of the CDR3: TGTGCCAGCAGTGCCGGCACAGATACGCAGTATTTT.

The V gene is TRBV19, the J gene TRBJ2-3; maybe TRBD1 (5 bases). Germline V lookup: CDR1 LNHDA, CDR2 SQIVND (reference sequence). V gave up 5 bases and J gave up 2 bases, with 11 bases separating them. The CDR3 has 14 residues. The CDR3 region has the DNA TGTGCCAGTAGTCTGACAGCACTCACAGATACGCAGTATTTT. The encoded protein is CASSLTALTDTQYF.

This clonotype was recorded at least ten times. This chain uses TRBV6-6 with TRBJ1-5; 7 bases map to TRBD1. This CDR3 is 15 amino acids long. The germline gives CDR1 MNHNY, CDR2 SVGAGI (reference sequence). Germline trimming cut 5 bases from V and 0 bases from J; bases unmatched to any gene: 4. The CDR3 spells CASSLQGDSNQPQHF. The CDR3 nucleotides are TGTGCCAGCAGTCTTCAGGGGGATAGCAATCAGCCCCAGCATTTT.

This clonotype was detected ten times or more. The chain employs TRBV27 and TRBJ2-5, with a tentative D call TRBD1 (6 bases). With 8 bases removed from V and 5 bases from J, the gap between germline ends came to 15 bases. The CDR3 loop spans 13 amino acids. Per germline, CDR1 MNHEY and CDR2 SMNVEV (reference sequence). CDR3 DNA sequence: TGTGCCAGCCGGCAGGGGACAAGGGAGACCCAGTACTTC. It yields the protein CASRQGTRETQYF.

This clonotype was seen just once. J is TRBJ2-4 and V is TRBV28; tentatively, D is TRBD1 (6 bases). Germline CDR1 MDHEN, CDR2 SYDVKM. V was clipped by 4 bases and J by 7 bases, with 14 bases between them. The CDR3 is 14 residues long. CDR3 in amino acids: CASSSWGLTNIQYF. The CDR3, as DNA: TGTGCCAGCAGTTCATGGGGGCTTACGAACATTCAGTACTTC.

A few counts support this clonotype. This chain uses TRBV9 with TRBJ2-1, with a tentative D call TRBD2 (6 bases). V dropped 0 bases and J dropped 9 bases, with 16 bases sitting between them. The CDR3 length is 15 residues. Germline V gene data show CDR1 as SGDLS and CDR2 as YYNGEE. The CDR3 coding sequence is TGTGCCAGCAGCGTAGTTCCGGGAGCCCCCGGTGAGCAGTTCTTC. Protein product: CASSVVPGAPGEQFF.

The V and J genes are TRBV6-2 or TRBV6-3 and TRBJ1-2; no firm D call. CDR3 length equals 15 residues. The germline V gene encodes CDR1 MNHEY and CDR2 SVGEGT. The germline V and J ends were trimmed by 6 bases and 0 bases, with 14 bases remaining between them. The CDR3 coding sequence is TGTGCCAGCAGGCAGGAACTGGGATCTAACTATGGCTACACCTTC. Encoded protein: CASRQELGSNYGYTF.

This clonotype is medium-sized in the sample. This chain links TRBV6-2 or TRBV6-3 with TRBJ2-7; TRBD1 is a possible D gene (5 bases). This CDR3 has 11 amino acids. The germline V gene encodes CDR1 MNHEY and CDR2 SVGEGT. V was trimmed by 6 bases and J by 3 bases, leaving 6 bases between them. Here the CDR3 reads CASRQDYEQYV. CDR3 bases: TGTGCCAGCAGACAGGACTACGAGCAGTACGTC.

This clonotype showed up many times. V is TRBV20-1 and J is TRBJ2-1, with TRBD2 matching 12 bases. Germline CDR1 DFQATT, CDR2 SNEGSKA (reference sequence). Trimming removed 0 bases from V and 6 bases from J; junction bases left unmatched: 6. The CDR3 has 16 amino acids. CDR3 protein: CSARDWASGRANEQFF. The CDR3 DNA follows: TGCAGTGCTAGAGACTGGGCTAGCGGGAGGGCCAATGAGCAGTTCTTC.

The CDR3: CASSTGTYSPLHF. The CDR3 DNA reads as TGTGCCAGCAGCACCGGGACGTATTCACCCCTCCACTTT. V and J are TRBV7-2 and TRBJ1-6; TRBD1 is a possible D gene (5 bases). The V gene's germline CDR1 is SGHTA and CDR2 FQGNSA. The CDR3 is made up of 13 amino acids. The V gene lost 5 bases and the J gene lost 8 bases, with 10 bases spanning the gap.